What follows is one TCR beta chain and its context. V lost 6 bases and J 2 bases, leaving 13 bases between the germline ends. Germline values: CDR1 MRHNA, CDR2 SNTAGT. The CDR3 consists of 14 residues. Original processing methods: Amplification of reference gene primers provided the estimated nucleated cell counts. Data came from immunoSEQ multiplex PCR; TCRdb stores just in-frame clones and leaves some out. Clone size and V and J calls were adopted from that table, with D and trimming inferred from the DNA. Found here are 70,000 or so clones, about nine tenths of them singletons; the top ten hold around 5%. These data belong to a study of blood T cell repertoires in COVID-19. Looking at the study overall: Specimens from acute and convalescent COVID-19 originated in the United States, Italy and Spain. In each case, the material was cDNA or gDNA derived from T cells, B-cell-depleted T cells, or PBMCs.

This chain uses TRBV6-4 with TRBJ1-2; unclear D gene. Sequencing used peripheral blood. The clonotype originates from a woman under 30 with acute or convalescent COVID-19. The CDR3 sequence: CASSPSPENYGYTF. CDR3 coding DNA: TGTGCCAGCAGCCCCAGCCCGGAGAACTATGGCTACACCTTC.